Sequencing of this TCR beta chain was carried out in a study of T cell changes during pregnancy in multiple sclerosis. The data were produced by immunoSEQ multiplex PCR, yet TCRdb's version contains in-frame clones alone and is incomplete. This sample has some 77,000 clones, with approximately 92% found just once. The CDR3 is 16 residues long. The V segment lost 4 bases and the J segment 5 bases; nucleotides outside the gene matches: 7. The germline V gene encodes CDR1 SGHVS and CDR2 FQNEAQ. This sample comprised CD4+ T cells from peripheral blood mononuclear cells, obtained before pregnancy. V usage is TRBV7-8 and J usage is TRBJ2-2, with 10 nucleotides matching TRBD1. The clonotype originates from a female donor with multiple sclerosis, enrolled in a pregnancy study. In DNA, the CDR3 is TGTGCCAGCAGCTGGACTGGGACAGGGGCGACCGGGGAGCTGTTTTTT. The encoded protein is CASSWTGTGATGELFF.